This T cell receptor beta chain derives from a study of cytomegalovirus exposure and HLA in healthy donors (dated by TCRdb to between 2016 and 2019). About the investigation overall: An earlier analysis of several hundred of the donors reported more than 250 Gb of sequence data and 117 million unique TCR beta sequences from about 200 million T cells. Roughly 300 gigabases of sequencing data and approximately 80 million unique TCR sequences were included in an early release covering about 620 HLA-typed donors. Of the approximately 400 genotyped donors, about 80% fell in the genetic ancestry cluster associated with self-reported Caucasian donors. The study aimed to test whether cataloging public T cell receptors could reveal signatures of past pathogen exposure. Using immunosequencing, the study profiled T cell repertoires from around 670 subjects and related those repertoires to cytomegalovirus serostatus. Along with the approximately 650-subject first cohort, a separate validation cohort of over 90 different subjects was used. To predict cytomegalovirus infection status, the study combined high-throughput TCR immunosequencing, statistical association of individual TCRs with disease status, and machine learning. A later analysis re-examined previously published TCR beta repertoires from several hundred donors and added high-resolution HLA genotyping to investigate patterns of TCR occurrence. In the later analysis, no new phenotypic data were used to find candidate immune exposures; instead, reliance was placed on TCR beta sequences and their occurrence across donors. An earlier analysis of fewer than 750 of the donors used high-throughput TCR beta sequencing to judge whether each TCR beta V gene segment behaved as functional or pseudogenic. Donor age, sex, ethnicity and CMV serostatus were collected together with the repertoire data. Genome-wide SNP genotypes for about three fifths of the roughly 700 donors were used in a later genetic analysis, which treated that subset as a discovery cohort. All discovery cohort repertoires had been generated on a single sequencing platform. Class I and class II HLA loci were covered by the typing at four-digit resolution. The number of typed donors differed by locus: about 629-630 for A, B, C, DRB1 and DQB1; 522 for DQA1; about 600 for DPA1; and around 450 for DPB1. Roughly 5 DR-DQ haplotypes were handled as single units for association and clustering, since linkage in the cohort was strong. Among around 400 genotyped donors of the cohort, an average of roughly 230,000 unique TCR beta nucleotide sequences was sequenced per donor, of which about 18% were non-productive.

Results and caveats for the whole study, not just this receptor: V-gene and J-gene trimming of TCR beta chains was associated with a missense DCLRE1C variant in a later genetic analysis, and the association was replicated in an independent cohort. Most TCR sequences were seen in very few donors, while some public TCRs were found in many individuals. According to the authors, the approach could potentially be generalized to other disease states and immunological phenotypes. A few of the identified cytomegalovirus-associated TCR beta chains were confirmed in vitro to be specific for cytomegalovirus antigens. A total of fewer than 200 TCR beta chains were listed by the study as associated with cytomegalovirus. Some IMGT-functional V segments, including TRBV6-2 and TRBV6-3, could not be told apart with the 87-base-pair reads, so those segments were excluded. A later analysis found that TCR association rates varied across HLA loci, with DRB1 alleles showing the most associated TCRs and HLA-C alleles the fewest. In an earlier analysis of about 550 of the donors, most TCR beta V segments were observed in productive rearrangements about 87% or about 30% of the time, broadly matching IMGT annotations. For the cohort, immune exposure information was limited to CMV serostatus. In both the original and validation cohorts, the classifier was reported to diagnose cytomegalovirus status with high specificity and sensitivity. Because HLA typing was unavailable for some donors at each locus, only the typed subset was used in association tests. According to a later genetic analysis, donors in an Asian-associated ancestry cluster had fewer N-insertions in productive TCRs than the roughly 700-donor mean. Assigning TCR associations to individual alleles was difficult when HLA alleles, especially DR and DQ, strongly co-occurred. Specific HLA alleles were associated with 16,951 TCR beta sequences at a false discovery rate of 0.05 in a later analysis. The earlier analysis of about 600 of the donors excluded some 15 rarely observed V segments, including chromosome 9 orphons, because counts were too low. The sequencing pipeline was judged likely to have produced a cluster of highly shared sequence variants as a technical artifact. This cohort had only TCR beta chains sequenced, and the lack of alpha or paired-chain data limited which features could be detected. A later analysis reported that several top co-occurrence clusters appeared linked to parvovirus B19, influenza, CMV and Epstein-Barr virus. According to a later analysis, most CMV-associated TCR beta chains appeared to be HLA-restricted, and the HLA associations seemed to be driven largely by CMV exposure. Linkage disequilibrium might explain the correlated functional status among segregating V segments, but an unknown experimental factor could not be ruled out. A later analysis found that HLA-associated TCR beta chains were more clonally expanded and had lower generation probabilities than equally common non-associated chains. A further reported finding was that TCR beta sequences accurately predicted the HLA-A and HLA-B alleles for most subjects in the first cohort. Presence/absence analyses assumed roughly uniform sequencing depth across donors, an assumption that may not hold.

Points on this clone: Its recognized antigen is unknown.

The cohort comprised some 680 healthy bone marrow donors. At the time of sampling, every cohort member was nominally healthy, though immune exposures that went unrecorded were likely present. The donor was CMV seronegative and belonged to the group of around 400 seronegative cohort members. A peripheral blood sample was collected from each donor, and TCR beta sequencing was performed on peripheral blood mononuclear cells. Genomic DNA was extracted from the blood cell samples with the Qiagen DNeasy Blood Extraction Kit. Trimming accounts for 3 bases at V and 0 bases at J, while the number of junction bases matched to no gene is 2. Including the terminal cysteine and phenylalanine, the CDR3 comprises 16 residues. The sequence is cut down to CDR3 DNA, 48 bases in frame from base 1. The germline V gene specifies SQVTM as CDR1 and ANQGSEA as CDR2. Libraries were prepared through the immunoSEQ multiplex PCR assay. For the multiplex PCR, a mixture combining 60 forward primers for TCR Vbeta segments and 13 reverse primers for TCR Jbeta segments was used. A multiplex PCR assay on genomic DNA amplified the CDR3 region of rearranged TCR beta genes. The amplified TCR beta libraries were sequenced on the Illumina HiSeq System as 87-base-pair reads. The study's own analysis went as follows. In a later analysis, tens of millions of unique TCR beta chains were counted across the roughly 670 repertoires, and around 11 million of these chains were shared by at least two donors. Raw reads were error-corrected and collapsed into unique sequences with a nearest-neighbor algorithm that merged closely related sequences to remove PCR and sequencing errors. CDR3 sequences were aligned to IMGT reference sequences to assign V, D and J gene segments. For a sequence to be retained, at least a six-nucleotide match to both a V gene segment and a J gene segment was required. Rearrangements were called productive when the CDR3 lacked stop codons and stayed in frame with V and J; all others were non-productive. CDR3 was defined according to IMGT convention as the region running from the second conserved V-encoded cysteine to the conserved J-encoded phenylalanine. The earlier analysis of some 540 of the donors excluded any sequence lacking an unambiguous match to a single V gene segment. In an earlier analysis of more than 500 of the donors, a V segment was called functional when productive rearrangements were above 56.7%, and segregating when the standard deviation between donors exceeded 5%. A statistical classification framework was built to diagnose cytomegalovirus status from the catalog of TCR beta chain sequences. A later analysis assigned V and J genes by comparing TCR nucleotide sequences with IMGT/GENE-DB human TR gene sequences. The TCRdist pipeline was used in a later analysis to assign CDR3 sequences and most-parsimonious VDJ recombination scenarios. In a later analysis, each TCR beta chain was defined by its CDR3 amino acid sequence together with its V-gene family, and reads lacking a unique V-gene family were excluded. A later analysis removed several hundred highly shared, low-generation-probability nucleotide sequences to deal with suspected cross-contamination and a sequencing artifact. A later analysis calculated a clonal expansion index for each public chain from normalized within-repertoire ranks of inferred template counts. In a later analysis, generation probabilities were computed with a VDJ recombination model fitted to out-of-frame rearrangements, and the resulting probabilities were checked against IGoR. In a later analysis, hypergeometric tests were used to score TCR-TCR, TCR-HLA and TCR-CMV co-occurrence, with a repertoire-size bias correction applied to TCR pairs. To estimate false discovery rates, a later analysis permuted the HLA or CMV assignments 20 times. A later analysis grouped co-occurring TCRs with DBSCAN, adding TCRdist sequence similarity when clustering within HLA-allele-positive subsets. For co-occurrence clustering, repertoires with fewer than 30,000 or more than 120,000 public chains were excluded, along with 5 or 6 repertoires with anomalous nucleotide sharing. Imported from immuneACCESS, the table was reduced by TCRdb to in-frame sequences with V and J called. These copies leave out some clones; in studies compared against another copy, an unresolved V gene accounts for under half, and the cause of the remainder is not known. D and trimming come from the DNA, and the V and J calls and clone size come from that table. The sample's table lists a count of approximately 190,000 clones. Of the sample, 6.5% falls within the top ten clones.

This receptor was identified in a man between 25 and 39 years old in good health and CMV-seronegative. This receptor chain uses TRBV29-1 and TRBJ2-6; 10 bases in between match TRBD1. The sample was PBMCs. The DNA sequence is as follows: TGCAGCGTTGAGGGGGACAGGGGCTCTGGGGCCAACGTCCTGACTTTC. Its amino acids are CSVEGDRGSGANVLTF.